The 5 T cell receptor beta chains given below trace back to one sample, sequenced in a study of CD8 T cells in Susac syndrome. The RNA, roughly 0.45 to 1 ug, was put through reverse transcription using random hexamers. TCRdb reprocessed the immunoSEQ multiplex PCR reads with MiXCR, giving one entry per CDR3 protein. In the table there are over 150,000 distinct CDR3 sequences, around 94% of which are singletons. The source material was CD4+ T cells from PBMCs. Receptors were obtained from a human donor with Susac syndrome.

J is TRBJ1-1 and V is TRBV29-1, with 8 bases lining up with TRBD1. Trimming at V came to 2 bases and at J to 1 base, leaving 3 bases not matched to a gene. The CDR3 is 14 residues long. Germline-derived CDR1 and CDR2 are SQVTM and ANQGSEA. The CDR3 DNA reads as TGCAGCGTTGAAAAAACAGGGGGGAACACTGAAGCTTTCTTT. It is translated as CSVEKTGGNTEAFF. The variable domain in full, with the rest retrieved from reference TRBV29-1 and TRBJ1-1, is SAVISQKPSRDICQRGTSLTIQCQVDSQVTMMFWYRQQPGQSLTLIATANQGSEATYESGFVIDKFPISRPNLTFSTLTVSNMSPEDSSIYLCSVEKTGGNTEAFFGQGTRLTVV.

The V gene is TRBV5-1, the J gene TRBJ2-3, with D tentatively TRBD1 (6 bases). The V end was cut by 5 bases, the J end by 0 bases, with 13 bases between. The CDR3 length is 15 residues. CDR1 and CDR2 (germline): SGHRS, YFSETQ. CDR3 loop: CASSWDTRSTDTQYF. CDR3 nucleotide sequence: TGCGCCAGCAGTTGGGACACCAGAAGCACAGATACGCAGTATTTT.

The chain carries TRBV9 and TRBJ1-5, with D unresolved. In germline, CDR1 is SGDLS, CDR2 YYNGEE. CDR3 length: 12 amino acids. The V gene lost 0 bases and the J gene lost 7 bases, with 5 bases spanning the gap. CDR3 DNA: TGTGCCAGCAGCGTAGCCTCCCAGCCCCAGCATTTT. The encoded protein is CASSVASQPQHF.

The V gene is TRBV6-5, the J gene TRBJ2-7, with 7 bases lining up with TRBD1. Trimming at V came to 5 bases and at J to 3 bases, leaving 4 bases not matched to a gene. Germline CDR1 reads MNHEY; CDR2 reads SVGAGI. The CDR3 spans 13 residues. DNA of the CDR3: TGTGCCAGCAGTAAGGGGGCTGACTACGAGCAGTACTTC. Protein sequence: CASSKGADYEQYF.

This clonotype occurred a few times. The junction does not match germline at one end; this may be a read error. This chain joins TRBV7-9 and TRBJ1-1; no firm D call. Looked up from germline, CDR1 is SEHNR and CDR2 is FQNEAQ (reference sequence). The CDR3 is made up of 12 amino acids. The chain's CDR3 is CASSLEGIEAFF. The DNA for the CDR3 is TGTGCCAGCAGTTTAGAAGGAATTGAAGCTTTCTTT.